A single sample gave rise to the 9 T cell receptor beta chains below, sequenced in a study of blood T cell repertoires in COVID-19. Sequencing used immunoSEQ multiplex PCR; TCRdb keeps in-frame clones, though not all of them. The sample includes approximately 390,000 clones, 80% to 90% of them seen just once. Source material: peripheral blood. The receptors originated from a woman between 55 and 75 years old with COVID-19, enrolled during active disease.

The rearrangement uses TRBV18 and TRBJ1-1, with 7 bases that match TRBD1. The V gene end was trimmed by 2 bases and the J gene end by 4 bases; junction bases not matched to a gene: 7. Per the germline V gene, CDR1 is KGHSH and CDR2 is LQKENI. The CDR3 runs 15 residues. The CDR3 is CASSPNTRQGTEAFF. The CDR3 DNA follows: TGTGCCAGCTCACCAAACACCCGACAGGGCACTGAAGCTTTCTTT.

The genes are TRBV6-5 and TRBJ1-3; possible D gene TRBD1, 6 bases. Germline V gene sequence: CDR1 MNHEY, CDR2 SVGAGI. The CDR3 is 15 amino acids. V lost 6 bases to trimming and J lost 0 bases, with 12 bases between them. The CDR3 DNA follows: TGTGCCAGCAGCCTCAGGGGAAACTCTGGAAACACCATATATTTT. This translates into CASSLRGNSGNTIYF.

This rearrangement joins TRBV6-5 to TRBJ1-3; D might be TRBD1 (6 bases). The CDR3 totals 14 residues. Germline V CDR1 and CDR2: MNHEY, SVGAGI. V was clipped by 6 bases and J by 5 bases, with 14 bases between them. Here the CDR3 reads CASSLQGTRNTIYF. The CDR3 nucleotides read TGTGCCAGCAGCCTACAGGGAACGAGAAACACCATATATTTT.

The V call is TRBV7-9, the J call TRBJ1-2, with D perhaps TRBD1 (5 bases). Germline V gene data show CDR1 as SEHNR and CDR2 as FQNEAQ (reference sequence). The length of the CDR3 is 17 residues. V was shortened by 4 bases and J by 6 bases, with 24 bases between the two germline ends. The CDR3 protein is CASSSAGTAGGDDGYTF. CDR3 coding DNA: TGTGCCAGCAGCTCTGCCGGGACCGCCGGGGGAGATGATGGCTACACCTTC.

J is TRBJ2-7 and V is TRBV28, with 7 bases identical to TRBD1. This CDR3 region has 13 residues. V shed 5 bases, J shed 7 bases, and the junction held 8 bases outside the gene matches. The germline V gene has CDR1 MDHEN and CDR2 SYDVKM. CDR3: CASSPRQGGEQYF. CDR3 coding DNA: TGTGCCAGCAGTCCGCGACAGGGTGGGGAGCAGTACTTC.

The chain recombines TRBV21-1 with TRBJ1-2. TRBV21-1 is termed a pseudogene. The CDR3 is 13 residues long. The CDR3, as DNA: TGTGCCAGGGGGTGGGAGGGAAGGTATGGCTACACCTTC. Encoded protein: CARGWEGRYGYTF.

Points on this clone: Other DNA sequences in this sample translate to the same CDR3. The chain joins TRBV19 to TRBJ1-6, with TRBD1 as a possible D gene (5 bases). V was pared by 2 bases and J by 10 bases, with 9 bases between. There are 13 residues in the CDR3. CDR1 is LNHDA and CDR2 is SQIVND in the germline V gene (reference sequence). CDR3 coding DNA: TGTGCCAGTAGTATACAGGGTGGATCACCCCTCCACTTT. It codes for CASSIQGGSPLHF.

This chain links TRBV9 with TRBJ2-2; 8 nucleotides line up with TRBD1. Trimming cost V 0 bases and J 1 base; bases outside gene matches: 5. The length of the CDR3 is 17 residues. Germline V CDR1 and CDR2: SGDLS, YYNGEE. CDR3 bases: TGTGCCAGCAGCGTAGTCCGAGACAGGGGGAACACCGGGGAGCTGTTTTTT. Its protein is CASSVVRDRGNTGELFF.

This rearrangement joins TRBV10-3 to TRBJ1-2; 10 bases are shared with TRBD1. Germline CDR1 and CDR2: ENHRY and SYGVKD. The V segment lost 3 bases and the J segment 1 base; nucleotides outside the gene matches: 8. CDR3 length equals 17 residues. The DNA of the CDR3 is TGTGCCATCAGTGATTTGGACAGGGGGTATCTTAACTATGGCTACACCTTC. As protein: CAISDLDRGYLNYGYTF.